Included here is one T cell receptor (beta chain) sequence, with context. These data belong to a study of blood T cell repertoires in COVID-19. Turning to the study itself: COVID-19 samples collected from the United States, Italy and Spain covered acute and convalescent phases.

Original analysis: By means of reference gene primer amplification, nucleated cell counts were estimated. The protocol was immunoSEQ multiplex PCR, while the TCRdb copy is restricted to in-frame clones and leaves out a portion. The V and J calls and clone size are taken from that table; D and trimming were inferred from the DNA. The table has some 69,000 clones, roughly nine tenths seen once. The CDR3 extends over 17 amino acids. V lost 0 bases to trimming and J lost 1 base, with 12 bases between them. Germline CDR1 reads LGHDT; CDR2 reads YNNKEL (reference sequence). The receptor was derived from a woman aged 45-60 years with active COVID-19. The chain has TRBV3-1 (or the pseudogene TRBV3-2) and TRBJ2-2; a weak D match, TRBD2 (6 bases). The material sequenced was peripheral blood. The CDR3 DNA sequence: TGTGCCAGCAGCCAAGATATGGGACTCCGGAACACCGGGGAGCTGTTTTTT. This sequence encodes CASSQDMGLRNTGELFF.